The 14 T cell receptor beta chains below all came from one sample that was sequenced in a study of blood T cell repertoires in COVID-19. Produced via immunoSEQ multiplex PCR; TCRdb's table is partial and in-frame only. This table has over 250,000 clones, 65% to 90% appearing once. The sequencing input was peripheral blood. The receptors here all came from a man aged 45-60 years with active or convalescent COVID-19.

The table lists this clone with a few counts. The V and J genes are TRBV5-6 and TRBJ2-7; unclear D gene. V lost 3 bases and J lost 6, with 13 bases in between. This CDR3 region has 13 residues. Germline CDR1 SGHDT, CDR2 YYEEEE. In nucleotides, the CDR3 is TGTGCCAGCAGCTCGGGTCCCAAGGTCGAGCAGTACTTC. Translation gives CASSSGPKVEQYF.

V gene TRBV28 combines with J gene TRBJ2-7; 7 bases agree with TRBD1. The germline CDR1 and CDR2 sequences are MDHEN and SYDVKM. CDR3 length: 16 amino acids. Trimming took 4 bases from V and 4 from J; bases not matched to a gene: 13. CDR3 in DNA: TGTGCCAGCAGTTCACCCGCCAGGGGGTTATGGTACGAGCAGTACTTC. It specifies CASSSPARGLWYEQYF.

The chain has TRBV4-1 and TRBJ2-7; TRBD1 matches at 8 bases. V was clipped by 4 bases and J by 4 bases; unmatched bases: 6. Germline CDR1 and CDR2: MGHRA and YSYEKL. This CDR3 comprises 14 residues. This CDR3 reads CASSPRTGWYEQYF. CDR3 coding DNA: TGCGCCAGCAGCCCCCGGACAGGGTGGTACGAGCAGTACTTC.

V is TRBV6-1 and J is TRBJ2-2, with D maybe TRBD2 (6 bases). This CDR3 comprises 16 residues. V gave up 2 bases and J gave up 7 bases, with 17 bases separating them. The germline V gene has CDR1 MNHNS and CDR2 SASEGT. CDR3 residues: CASSEWGVRRGGELFF. The DNA for the CDR3 is TGTGCCAGCAGTGAATGGGGGGTTCGTCGTGGCGGGGAGCTGTTTTTT.

This sequence joins TRBV19 and TRBJ2-3, with TRBD2 identical over 10 bases. The germline V gene has CDR1 LNHDA and CDR2 SQIVND (reference sequence). With 3 bases clipped from V and 4 bases from J, the junction kept 10 bases outside the gene matches. The CDR3 length is 17 residues. CDR3 region: CASSIIHSGRSPDTQYF. The DNA of the CDR3 is TGTGCCAGTAGTATTATTCATAGCGGGAGGTCCCCAGATACGCAGTATTTT. The full variable domain, in which reference TRBV19 and TRBJ2-3 provide the parts outside the CDR3, is DGGITQSPKYLFRKEGQNVTLSCEQNLNHDAMYWYRQDPGQGLRLIYYSQIVNDFQKGDIAEGYSVSREKKESFPLTVTSAQKNPTAFYLCASSIIHSGRSPDTQYFGPGTRLTVL.

The rearrangement links TRBV5-6 to TRBJ1-2; TRBD1 aligns across 9 bases. Germline CDR1 SGHDT, CDR2 YYEEEE. The CDR3 has 14 amino acids. The V gene end was trimmed by 4 bases and the J gene end by 7 bases; junction bases not matched to a gene: 8. CDR3 DNA: TGTGCCAGCAGCCCCGGGACAGGGTTTGGTGGCTACACCTTC. As protein: CASSPGTGFGGYTF. The full variable domain, rest sourced from reference TRBV5-6 and TRBJ1-2, is DAGVTQSPTHLIKTRGQQVTLRCSPKSGHDTVSWYQQALGQGPQFIFQYYEEEERQRGNFPDRFSGHQFPNYSSELNVNALLLGDSALYLCASSPGTGFGGYTFGSGTRLTVV.

The V call is TRBV7-2, the J call TRBJ2-7, with D perhaps matching TRBD2 (5 bases). The germline gives CDR1 SGHTA, CDR2 FQGNSA. This CDR3 has 16 residues. V dropped 4 bases and J dropped 7 bases, with 23 bases sitting between them. The CDR3 DNA is TGTGCCAGCAGCTCCTCGACGGCTAGCCCCAGGCGTGAGCAGTACTTC. Amino acids: CASSSSTASPRREQYF.

The chain couples TRBV6-6 to TRBJ1-1; D not resolved. Trimming cost V 0 bases and J 4 bases, with 6 bases left between them. The length of the CDR3 is 13 residues. CDR1 is MNHNY, CDR2 SVGAGI, per germline (reference sequence). The CDR3 sequence is CASSYSEGTEAFF. The CDR3 nucleotides read TGTGCCAGCAGTTACTCTGAGGGCACTGAAGCTTTCTTT.

The chain employs TRBV6-1 and TRBJ2-3; 7 bases match TRBD1. V was pared by 2 bases and J by 2 bases, with 7 bases of the junction left unmatched. The CDR3 totals 16 residues. Germline V gene lookup returns CDR1 MNHNS and CDR2 SASEGT. The CDR3: CASSERRDSYTDTQYF. In DNA, the CDR3 is TGTGCCAGCAGTGAACGAAGGGACAGTTACACAGATACGCAGTATTTT.

The J gene is TRBJ1-5, the V gene TRBV2; 7 bases align to TRBD1. V shed 6 bases, J shed 0 bases, and the junction held 5 bases outside the gene matches. The CDR3 runs to 15 residues. Looked up from germline, CDR1 is SNHLY and CDR2 is FYNNEI. The CDR3 region is CASRGGTVSNQPQHF. As DNA, the CDR3 is TGTGCCAGCAGAGGCGGGACAGTTAGCAATCAGCCCCAGCATTTT.

The chain uses TRBV4-1 and TRBJ2-1; TRBD2 aligns across 9 bases. CDR3 length: 16 amino acids. Germline trimming cut 3 bases from V and 5 bases from J; bases unmatched to any gene: 8. Per the germline V gene, CDR1 is MGHRA and CDR2 is YSYEKL. CDR3 DNA sequence: TGCGCCAGCAGCCAGTTTAGCGGGAGTGGGAACAATGAGCAGTTCTTC. Its protein product is CASSQFSGSGNNEQFF.

The gene calls are TRBV28 and TRBJ1-2, with unresolved D. CDR3 size: 13 residues. V lost 10 bases and J lost 6, with 18 bases in between. Per the germline V gene, CDR1 is MDHEN and CDR2 is SYDVKM. This CDR3 is CATRVSQRDGYTF. CDR3 coding DNA: TGTGCCACCCGGGTGTCCCAGCGGGATGGCTACACCTTC.

The CDR3 DNA reads TGTGCCAGCAGGGGGCCCGAACGGCCAAGCAATCAGCCCCAGCATTTT. Amino acids: CASRGPERPSNQPQHF. This chain joins TRBV28 and TRBJ1-5; maybe TRBD1 (5 bases). Germline lookup yields CDR1 MDHEN and CDR2 SYDVKM. This CDR3 has 16 amino acids. V dropped 6 bases and J dropped 1 base, with 16 bases sitting between them.

The chain is built from TRBV5-1 and TRBJ2-7; 8 nucleotides match TRBD1. Germline V CDR1 and CDR2: SGHRS, YFSETQ. Trimming cost V 5 bases and J 0 bases; bases outside gene matches: 10. The CDR3 totals 16 residues. CDR3 region: CASRLQGDQRSYEQYF. The CDR3 DNA reads TGCGCCAGCAGGCTACAGGGGGACCAACGCTCCTACGAGCAGTACTTC.